The clone carrying this T cell receptor (beta chain) was found many times. What it binds is not known. These data originate in a study of regulatory T cells in long-lasting Graves disease. Across the study: Newly diagnosed Graves' patients had under 3 months of antithyroid drugs.

Time point here: newly diagnosed GD, antithyroid drugs for less than 3 months. From PBMCs, RNA was extracted and then used to make the TCR library. An endocrinology department in Xi'an, China, recruited the patients. Trimming stripped 5 bases from V and 0 bases from J, with 13 bases between. CDR3 length: 15 residues. The germline V gene has CDR1 SEHNR and CDR2 FQNEAQ (reference sequence). CDR3 regions were amplified by Arm-PCR using iRepertoire HTBI primers to build TCR beta libraries. TCRdb re-called the multiplex PCR reads with MiXCR, one entry per CDR3 protein. This sample has 350,000 to 500,000 distinct CDR3 sequences, with about 15% found just once. Findings and limits, study-wide: Preferential use of TRBV28, TRBJ1-2 and TRBJ2-5 was seen in persistent disease.

The same specimen was also included in a second study, on T cells in Graves' hyperthyroidism and ophthalmopathy. As that study records: The model predicted ophthalmopathy a median about 6.6 months before onset.

Specimen: peripheral blood mononuclear cells (PBMCs), collected at new diagnosis, from a patient treated with antithyroid drugs. The gene calls are TRBV7-9 and TRBJ1-1; D gene ambiguous. The sequence came from a woman younger than 45 with Graves disease. The DNA of the CDR3 is TGTGCCAGCAGCCCAGATCGGTCAATGAACACTGAAGCTTTCTTT. Protein: CASSPDRSMNTEAFF.